The entry below describes one T cell receptor (beta chain). As yet, its antigen is unknown. The CDR3 has 14 residues. Germline values: CDR1 SGHAT, CDR2 FQDESV (reference sequence). V lost 6 bases to trimming and J lost 2 bases, with 14 bases between them. Following RNA extraction, reverse transcription yielded cDNA that acted as the sequencing template. Clones were read by immunoSEQ multiplex PCR, and TCRdb kept only the in-frame ones, dropping some. Seen here are 90,000 to 150,000 clones, about half observed once, and the top ten hold around 0.44%. The data are from a study of CD8+ T cells in alopecia areata. Study background: Tofacitinib treatment spanned 6 to 18 months, with 6 months off drug afterward.

Study-wide results and limits: In blood and scalp, many expanded lesional clones persisted during tofacitinib.

Regarding treatment: oral pan-JAK inhibitor, 5-10 mg twice daily. Specimens obtained from alopecia areata patients comprised lesional scalp punch biopsies and peripheral blood. PBMC-derived CD4+ and CD8+ T cells were sorted. The origin of this receptor is a human donor with alopecia areata. Source: CD4+ T cells sorted from blood, taken at week 4, from a patient treated with tofacitinib. This chain joins TRBV11-1 and TRBJ2-7; D perhaps matches TRBD1 (6 bases). The DNA for the CDR3 is TGTGCCAGCAGGGTAGGGGACACCCCCTACGAGCAGTACTTC. Translation: CASRVGDTPYEQYF.